The sample holds one count of the clone carrying this T cell receptor beta chain. The method was immunoSEQ multiplex PCR; TCRdb's version includes in-frame clones alone and lacks a portion of them. This table has about 130,000 clones, under 85% appearing once. This record belongs to a study of blood T cell repertoires in COVID-19. The CDR3 has 14 residues. Germline lookup yields CDR1 LGHDT and CDR2 YNNKEL (reference sequence). The V end lost 5 bases, the J end lost 0 bases, and 10 bases lay between the germline ends. The source of this sequence is a man younger than 40 who had recovered from COVID-19. The sample comprised PBMCs or T cells enriched from blood (not recorded which). This chain links TRBV3-1 (or the pseudogene TRBV3-2) with TRBJ1-1, with no clear D. CDR3 amino acids: CASSSYSVNTEAFF. In DNA, the CDR3 is TGTGCCAGCAGCTCCTATAGCGTGAACACTGAAGCTTTCTTT.